One and the same sample provided the 5 T cell receptor beta chains below, sequenced in a study of blood T cell repertoires in COVID-19. Assay used: immunoSEQ multiplex PCR; TCRdb lists only in-frame clones, some missing. The sample lists fewer than 200,000 clones, around 88% occurring once. The sample was PBMCs or T cells enriched from blood (not recorded which). These TCRs come from a woman between 50 and 59 years old in a cohort exposed to, infected with or recovered from COVID-19 (not recorded which).

The genes are TRBV13 and TRBJ1-2; perhaps TRBD1 as D (5 bases). Germline CDR1 PRHDT, CDR2 FYEKMQ (reference sequence). The CDR3 totals 13 residues. Trimming removed 1 base at V and 5 bases at J, with 8 bases between. CDR3 DNA: TGTGCCAGCAGCTTAGAGGGGATTTATGGCTACACCTTC. This sequence encodes CASSLEGIYGYTF.

V usage is TRBV4-2 and J usage is TRBJ1-2, with TRBD1 matching 10 bases. The germline V gene has CDR1 LGHNA and CDR2 YNFKEQ. V lost 0 bases and J lost 2; bases outside the gene matches: 3. The CDR3 contains 16 residues. This CDR3 is CASSQEPGQGNYGYTF. CDR3 DNA: TGTGCCAGCAGCCAAGAGCCGGGACAGGGGAACTATGGCTACACCTTC.

The chain combines TRBV14 with TRBJ1-3; D not certain. The CDR3 is 13 residues long. V shed 1 base and J shed 4 bases, with 5 bases lying between them. Germline values: CDR1 SGHDN, CDR2 FVKESK. The CDR3 DNA is TGTGCCAGCAGCCAAGTTCCAGGAAACACCATATATTTT. Translating gives CASSQVPGNTIYF.

The chain employs TRBV2 and TRBJ2-2; the match to TRBD1 covers 11 bases. Germline V gene data show CDR1 as SNHLY and CDR2 as FYNNEI. Trimming took 6 bases from V and 5 from J; bases not matched to a gene: 2. The CDR3 is 14 residues long. CDR3 region: CASRGTGGTGELFF. DNA of the CDR3: TGTGCCAGCAGGGGGACAGGGGGTACCGGGGAGCTGTTTTTT.

This chain connects TRBV5-6 to TRBJ1-3; TRBD1 aligns across 8 bases. The CDR3 runs 16 residues. The germline V gene has CDR1 SGHDT and CDR2 YYEEEE. V was clipped by 4 bases and J by 2 bases; unmatched bases: 8. The CDR3 region has the DNA TGTGCCAGCAGCCAGACCTCGACAGGGGCTGGAAACACCATATATTTT. Protein sequence: CASSQTSTGAGNTIYF.